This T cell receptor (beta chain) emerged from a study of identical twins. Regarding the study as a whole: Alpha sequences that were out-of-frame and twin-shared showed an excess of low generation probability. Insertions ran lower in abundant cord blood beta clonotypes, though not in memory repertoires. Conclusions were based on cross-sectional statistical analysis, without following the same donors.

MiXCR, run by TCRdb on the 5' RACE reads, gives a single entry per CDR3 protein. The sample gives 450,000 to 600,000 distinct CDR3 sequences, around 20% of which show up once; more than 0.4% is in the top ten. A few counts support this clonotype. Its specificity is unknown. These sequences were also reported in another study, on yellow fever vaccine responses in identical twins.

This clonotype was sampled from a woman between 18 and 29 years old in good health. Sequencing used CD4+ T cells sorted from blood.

In DNA form, the CDR3 reads TGTGCCAGCAGTTACGCCCCAAGGGTGACCCAGTACTTC. It is translated as CASSYAPRVTQYF. V gene TRBV6-5 combines with J gene TRBJ2-5; unclear D gene. Germline V lookup: CDR1 MNHEY, CDR2 SVGAGI. V was cut by 2 bases and J by 7 bases, with 11 bases left in between. This CDR3 comprises 13 residues.